Listed below are T cell receptor beta chains from one sample, sequenced in a study of CXCR3-negative and CXCR3-positive naive CD8 T cells. TCRdb reprocessed the 5' RACE reads, keeping one entry per CDR3 protein, no DNA. The table counts 150,000 or so distinct CDR3 sequences; approximately 0.46% lies in the top ten. Source material: naive CXCR3- CD8+ T cells from blood. These receptors were taken from a human donor in good health. Some clones in this sample may be carry-over from other donors' samples. CDR3s include the opening cysteine and the closing phenylalanine or tryptophan.

CDR3aa: CASSPPTLGDNEKLFF
v_gene: TRBV7-9
j_gene: TRBJ1-4

CDR3aa: CASSLGTYIGAGGMFF
v_gene: TRBV7-2
j_gene: TRBJ2-1

CDR3aa: CASSQDRGGTTYEQYF
v_gene: TRBV4-3
j_gene: TRBJ2-7

CDR3aa: CASSQAGTGSGELFF
v_gene: TRBV4-2
j_gene: TRBJ2-2

CDR3aa: CASSLRGDWANEQFF
v_gene: TRBV5-4
j_gene: TRBJ2-1

CDR3aa: CASSFQLAGSYEQYF
v_gene: TRBV28
j_gene: TRBJ2-7

CDR3aa: CASSLGTGPNSPLHF
v_gene: TRBV7-3
j_gene: TRBJ1-6

CDR3aa: CASSQFESRGIAKNIQYF
v_gene: TRBV14
j_gene: TRBJ2-4

CDR3aa: CASSLASARDQETQYF
v_gene: TRBV7-6
j_gene: TRBJ2-5

CDR3aa: CSARDGQRDTEAFF
v_gene: TRBV20-1
j_gene: TRBJ1-1

CDR3aa: CASSLALRGDEQYF
v_gene: TRBV7-2
j_gene: TRBJ2-7

CDR3aa: CASSKGGKRGQRSRTGELFF
v_gene: TRBV21-1
j_gene: TRBJ2-2

CDR3aa: CASGGGTNEKLFF
v_gene: TRBV7-6
j_gene: TRBJ1-4

CDR3aa: CASSPPPTGETQYF
v_gene: TRBV7-6
j_gene: TRBJ2-5

CDR3aa: CASSLAPFLGGGIYNEQFF
v_gene: TRBV7-2
j_gene: TRBJ2-1

CDR3aa: CASSPDSGAQETQYF
v_gene: TRBV7-7
j_gene: TRBJ2-5

CDR3aa: CASSIQTGSTYNEQFF
v_gene: TRBV19
j_gene: TRBJ2-1

CDR3aa: CASSFGQDNEQFF
v_gene: TRBV12-3/TRBV12-4
j_gene: TRBJ2-1

CDR3aa: CASSPGHQYTGELFF
v_gene: TRBV12-3/TRBV12-4
j_gene: TRBJ2-2

CDR3aa: CASSMSGGRGTGELFF
v_gene: TRBV19
j_gene: TRBJ2-2

CDR3aa: CASSLGGAGEKLFF
v_gene: TRBV7-6
j_gene: TRBJ1-4

CDR3aa: CASRPPGTERYEQYF
v_gene: TRBV21-1
j_gene: TRBJ2-7

CDR3aa: CSVMGTSGSSYNEQFF
v_gene: TRBV29-1
j_gene: TRBJ2-1

CDR3aa: CASRRDRDYEQYF
v_gene: TRBV7-9
j_gene: TRBJ2-7

CDR3aa: CASSLKVYTEAFF
v_gene: TRBV5-6
j_gene: TRBJ1-1

CDR3aa: CASSQSTGREEKLFF
v_gene: TRBV3-1
j_gene: TRBJ1-4

CDR3aa: CAISEPGSQETQYF
v_gene: TRBV10-3
j_gene: TRBJ2-5

CDR3aa: CAVQPSTDTQYF
v_gene: TRBV12-3/TRBV12-4
j_gene: TRBJ2-3

CDR3aa: CASSYPGTSGGRYTGELFF
v_gene: TRBV6-2/TRBV6-3
j_gene: TRBJ2-2

CDR3aa: CSVAQGAPEANVLTF
v_gene: TRBV29-1
j_gene: TRBJ2-6

CDR3aa: CAISATQEGPDTQYF
v_gene: TRBV10-3
j_gene: TRBJ2-3

CDR3aa: CASSKSSGLAGTTGELFF
v_gene: TRBV21-1
j_gene: TRBJ2-2

CDR3aa: CASSQGQGGTGELFF
v_gene: TRBV3-1
j_gene: TRBJ2-2

CDR3aa: CASRKGQGSSGANVLTF
v_gene: TRBV12-3/TRBV12-4
j_gene: TRBJ2-6

CDR3aa: CSARDLAGSLPQETQYF
v_gene: TRBV20-1
j_gene: TRBJ2-5

CDR3aa: CASSFWVHEQYF
v_gene: TRBV7-2
j_gene: TRBJ2-7

CDR3aa: CASSLVTGFHRTDTQYF
v_gene: TRBV7-8
j_gene: TRBJ2-3

CDR3aa: CSADAGWGSYEQYF
v_gene: TRBV20-1
j_gene: TRBJ2-7

CDR3aa: CASSGIVQAWYGYTF
v_gene: TRBV6-2/TRBV6-3
j_gene: TRBJ1-2

CDR3aa: CAGRHSGANVLTF
v_gene: TRBV28
j_gene: TRBJ2-6

CDR3aa: CASTQTHEQFF
v_gene: TRBV7-9
j_gene: TRBJ2-1

CDR3aa: CASTGQGSIYEQFF
v_gene: TRBV28
j_gene: TRBJ2-1